Listed below are T cell receptor beta chains from one sample, sequenced in a study of T cells after yellow fever vaccination. TCRdb processed the 5' RACE reads anew with MiXCR; each CDR3 protein has one entry. The table has some 560,000 distinct CDR3 sequences, around a sixth seen once. Here the sequenced sample was PBMCs, taken about 5 days after the first yellow fever vaccination. The receptors stem from a man aged 18 to 29 who received the YFV17D yellow fever vaccine. Both conserved end residues are part of each CDR3. A D gene is named only where the DNA matches it firmly. A row's size may be missing; if present it is once, few, many or a size class.

d_gene: NA
j_gene: TRBJ2-5
len: 16
v_gene: TRBV27
abundance: few
CDR3aa: CASSFLGGAPGETQYF
CDR3nt: TGTGCCAGCAGTTTCTTGGGGGGGGCACCAGGAGAGACCCAGTACTTC

d_gene: NA
j_gene: TRBJ1-2
len: 11
v_gene: TRBV12-3/TRBV12-4
abundance: few
CDR3aa: CASSFGDGYTF
CDR3nt: TGTGCCAGCAGTTTCGGCGACGGCTACACCTTC

d_gene: TRBD1
j_gene: TRBJ1-1
len: 15
v_gene: TRBV5-1
abundance: NA
CDR3aa: CASSPDRVWDTEAFF
CDR3nt: TGCGCCAGCAGCCCGGACAGGGTATGGGACACTGAAGCTTTCTTT

d_gene: NA
j_gene: TRBJ1-1
len: 14
v_gene: TRBV3-1
abundance: many
CDR3aa: CASSQFDSNTEAFF
CDR3nt: TGTGCCAGCAGCCAATTCGACAGTAACACTGAAGCTTTCTTT

d_gene: TRBD1
j_gene: TRBJ1-5
len: 15
v_gene: TRBV3-1
abundance: NA
CDR3aa: CASSQGSGGHQPQHF
CDR3nt: TGTGCCAGCAGCCAAGGGTCAGGGGGGCATCAGCCCCAGCATTTT

d_gene: NA
j_gene: TRBJ2-5
len: 13
v_gene: TRBV28
abundance: many
CDR3aa: CASSLDGQETQYF
CDR3nt: TGTGCCAGCTCATTGGACGGACAAGAGACCCAGTACTTC

d_gene: TRBD1
j_gene: TRBJ1-1
len: 11
v_gene: TRBV5-5
abundance: NA
CDR3aa: CASIPGQGSFF
CDR3nt: TGTGCCAGCATTCCCGGACAGGGGTCTTTCTTT

d_gene: NA
j_gene: TRBJ1-4
len: 14
v_gene: TRBV5-6
abundance: NA
CDR3aa: CASSWDGINEKLFF
CDR3nt: TGTGCCAGCAGCTGGGACGGGATTAATGAAAAACTGTTTTTT

d_gene: NA
j_gene: TRBJ2-3
len: 11
v_gene: TRBV29-1
abundance: NA
CDR3aa: CSVEDLDTQYF
CDR3nt: TGCAGCGTTGAAGATCTAGATACGCAGTATTTT

d_gene: NA
j_gene: TRBJ1-5
len: 14
v_gene: TRBV27
abundance: NA
CDR3aa: CASRAEYSNQPQHF
CDR3nt: TGTGCCAGCAGGGCAGAATATAGCAATCAGCCCCAGCATTTT